This is a list of T cell receptor beta chains from one sample in a study of T-cell memory formation after mild COVID-19. MiXCR was run by TCRdb on the 5' RACE reads, yielding one entry per CDR3 protein. Of about 210,000 distinct CDR3 sequences listed, under 12% are singletons. The specimen sequenced was PBMCs or a T cell subset sorted from them (not recorded which). The receptors were gathered from a man younger than 30 who had mild COVID-19 (a few samples of this study predate the infection). Cell type and time point are not known. CDR3s include the opening cysteine and the closing phenylalanine or tryptophan. Each record gives: CDR3 DNA, CDR3 protein, clone size, CDR3 length, V gene, D gene, J gene. A D gene is named only where the DNA matches it firmly. Expanded clones get a size class; other rows say once, few or many, or leave the size out.

cdr3_nt: TGCGCCAGCAGCTCGGGACAGGGGGCATGGAATTCACCCCTCCACTTT
cdr3_aa: CASSSGQGAWNSPLHF
clone_size: few
cdr3_length: 16
v_call: TRBV5-1
d_call: TRBD1
j_call: TRBJ1-6

cdr3_nt: TGTGCCAGCACCGAGGGACCCGGCCAAGAGACCCAGTACTTC
cdr3_aa: CASTEGPGQETQYF
clone_size: .
cdr3_length: 14
v_call: TRBV5-6
d_call: .
j_call: TRBJ2-5

cdr3_nt: TGTGCCAGCAAGGGGTCGTCACCCCTCCACTTT
cdr3_aa: CASKGSSPLHF
clone_size: few
cdr3_length: 11
v_call: TRBV28
d_call: .
j_call: TRBJ1-6

cdr3_nt: TGTGCCAGCAGCCTGGGACAGGGGATCTTTACGAACACCATATATTTT
cdr3_aa: CASSLGQGIFTNTIYF
clone_size: few
cdr3_length: 16
v_call: TRBV5-6
d_call: TRBD1
j_call: TRBJ1-3

cdr3_nt: TGTGCCAGCAGCTTAAGGCCGGGGGCCGGGGGCGAGACCCAGTACTTC
cdr3_aa: CASSLRPGAGGETQYF
clone_size: many
cdr3_length: 16
v_call: TRBV7-2
d_call: .
j_call: TRBJ2-5

cdr3_nt: TGTGCCAGCAGTCCTAGACGGAAGACTAACTATGGCTACACCTTC
cdr3_aa: CASSPRRKTNYGYTF
clone_size: few
cdr3_length: 15
v_call: TRBV2
d_call: .
j_call: TRBJ1-2

cdr3_nt: TGTGCCAGCAGCCGCCTCCTCAGTGGAGGAATTAATGGCTACACCTTC
cdr3_aa: CASSRLLSGGINGYTF
clone_size: once
cdr3_length: 16
v_call: TRBV6-5
d_call: .
j_call: TRBJ1-2

cdr3_nt: TGTGCCAGCAGCCCGGATACCCCCTCCTACAATGAGCAGTTCTTC
cdr3_aa: CASSPDTPSYNEQFF
clone_size: .
cdr3_length: 15
v_call: TRBV7-2
d_call: .
j_call: TRBJ2-1

cdr3_nt: TGTGCCAGCAGCTCCCAGAGGGCTAGGGGGGGAGAGACCCAGTACTTC
cdr3_aa: CASSSQRARGGETQYF
clone_size: few
cdr3_length: 16
v_call: TRBV11-2
d_call: .
j_call: TRBJ2-5

cdr3_nt: TGTGCCAGTACCAATTGGGAGACAGGGTGGCTAGGAGGCTATCAGCCCCAGCATTTT
cdr3_aa: CASTNWETGWLGGYQPQHF
clone_size: few
cdr3_length: 19
v_call: TRBV19
d_call: TRBD1
j_call: TRBJ1-5

cdr3_nt: TGTGCCAGCAGCTTTCAGGGCGGCAATCAGCCCCAGCATTTT
cdr3_aa: CASSFQGGNQPQHF
clone_size: few
cdr3_length: 14
v_call: TRBV11-2
d_call: .
j_call: TRBJ1-5

cdr3_nt: TGTGCCAGCAGCCAAGTCGGGACTAGCATCACCGGGGAGCTGTTTTTT
cdr3_aa: CASSQVGTSITGELFF
clone_size: few
cdr3_length: 16
v_call: TRBV3-1
d_call: TRBD2
j_call: TRBJ2-2

cdr3_nt: TGTGCCAGCAGTTTTTCAGGGGCCTATGGCTACACCTTC
cdr3_aa: CASSFSGAYGYTF
clone_size: few
cdr3_length: 13
v_call: TRBV12-3/TRBV12-4
d_call: .
j_call: TRBJ1-2

cdr3_nt: TGTGCCAGCAGCCCGGGACTAGCCTCCTACAATGAGCAGTTCTTC
cdr3_aa: CASSPGLASYNEQFF
clone_size: many
cdr3_length: 15
v_call: TRBV5-6
d_call: TRBD2
j_call: TRBJ2-1

cdr3_nt: TGTGCCAGCATTGGAGGGGATATAGGCAATCAGCCCCAGCATTTT
cdr3_aa: CASIGGDIGNQPQHF
clone_size: .
cdr3_length: 15
v_call: TRBV28
d_call: .
j_call: TRBJ1-5

cdr3_nt: TGTGCCAGCAGCTTGAACAGGGTCGGCTACACCTTC
cdr3_aa: CASSLNRVGYTF
clone_size: few
cdr3_length: 12
v_call: TRBV5-5
d_call: .
j_call: TRBJ1-2

cdr3_nt: TGCGCCAGCAGACAGGGGGACGAGCAGTACTTC
cdr3_aa: CASRQGDEQYF
clone_size: .
cdr3_length: 11
v_call: TRBV4-3
d_call: TRBD1
j_call: TRBJ2-7

cdr3_nt: TGTGCCAGCGGCAAGACAGCGAGCACAGATACGCAGTTTTTT
cdr3_aa: CASGKTASTDTQFF
clone_size: .
cdr3_length: 14
v_call: TRBV7-6
d_call: .
j_call: TRBJ2-3

cdr3_nt: TGTGCCAGCAGCCCGGGACAGGGGAAGATCACTGAAGCTTTCTTT
cdr3_aa: CASSPGQGKITEAFF
clone_size: many
cdr3_length: 15
v_call: TRBV7-2
d_call: TRBD1
j_call: TRBJ1-1

cdr3_nt: TGTGCCAGCAGTTTACTAGCGGGAGATACGCAGTATTTT
cdr3_aa: CASSLLAGDTQYF
clone_size: many
cdr3_length: 13
v_call: TRBV12-3/TRBV12-4
d_call: TRBD2
j_call: TRBJ2-3